Presented here are 19 T cell receptor beta chains from one specimen sequenced in a study of T cells after somatic rescue of genetic block. The method was immunoSEQ multiplex PCR; TCRdb's version includes in-frame clones alone and lacks a portion of them. The table includes roughly 71,000 clones, approximately 90% detected once. Sequencing was carried out using peripheral blood mononuclear cells (PBMCs). The receptors here all came from a man younger than 45.

This chain connects TRBV28 to TRBJ1-5; D ambiguous. Germline V gives CDR1 MDHEN, CDR2 SYDVKM. CDR3 length: 11 amino acids. With 4 bases removed from V and 8 bases from J, the gap between germline ends came to 6 bases. The CDR3 sequence: CASSSREPQHF. The CDR3 nucleotides are TGTGCCAGCAGTTCTAGGGAGCCCCAGCATTTT.

The rearrangement joins TRBV11-2 to TRBJ2-2, with 8 bases lining up with TRBD1. This CDR3 has 15 amino acids. J gave up 6 bases and V 5 bases, and 8 bases lay outside the gene matches. Germline V lookup: CDR1 SGHAT, CDR2 FQNNGV. This CDR3 is CASSPGTGQAGELFF. The CDR3 DNA is TGTGCCAGCAGCCCCGGGACAGGTCAGGCCGGGGAGCTGTTTTTT.

The rearrangement uses TRBV28 and TRBJ2-2, with a tentative D call TRBD2 (5 bases). V gave up 4 bases and J gave up 3 bases, with 9 bases separating them. Germline V gene sequence: CDR1 MDHEN, CDR2 SYDVKM. This CDR3 has 14 residues. CDR3 sequence (DNA): TGTGCCAGCAGTTCCAGCGGAGACACCGGGGAGCTGTTTTTT. Residues: CASSSSGDTGELFF.

The genes are TRBV28 and TRBJ2-7, with D possibly matching TRBD1 (5 bases). The CDR3 totals 13 residues. CDR1 and CDR2 from the germline V gene are MDHEN and SYDVKM. Trimming stripped 7 bases from V and 7 bases from J, with 17 bases between. CDR3 region: CASKTAIDREQYF. The DNA of the CDR3 is TGTGCCAGCAAGACAGCTATCGATAGGGAGCAGTACTTC.

The chain carries TRBV7-9 and TRBJ2-1, with D possibly TRBD1 on 6 matching bases. The V end lost 5 bases, the J end lost 6 bases, and 11 bases lay between the germline ends. The germline V gene has CDR1 SEHNR and CDR2 FQNEAQ (reference sequence). CDR3 length: 13 amino acids. DNA of the CDR3: TGTGCCAGCAGCGGTTCCAGGGGCAATGAGCAGTTCTTC. This encodes CASSGSRGNEQFF.

The table lists this clone with a count of one. The junction shows a germline mismatch at one end, possibly a read error. The chain employs TRBV7-7 and TRBJ2-1; D unclear. The CDR3 consists of 13 residues. Germline V gene data show CDR1 as SSHAT and CDR2 as FNYEAQ (reference sequence). CDR3 nucleotide sequence: TGTGCTAGCAGCTCGACTGGTTTAGGGGAGCAGTTCTTC. It encodes CASSSTGLGEQFF.

The CDR3 sequence: CASSNQGGFSDTQYF. As DNA, the CDR3 is TGTGCCAGTAGTAATCAGGGAGGGTTCTCAGATACGCAGTATTTT. V usage is TRBV19 and J usage is TRBJ2-3; 7 bases match TRBD2. The CDR3 runs to 15 residues. The J segment lost 4 bases and the V segment lost 4 bases, leaving 8 bases of the junction unmatched. From germline, CDR1 is LNHDA and CDR2 SQIVND (reference sequence).

The chain has TRBV7-9 and TRBJ1-2; perhaps TRBD1 as D (6 bases). Germline V CDR1 and CDR2: SEHNR, FQNEAQ (reference sequence). Trimming removed 6 bases from V and 7 bases from J, with 9 bases in between. The length of the CDR3 is 11 residues. CDR3 sequence: CASRQGIGYTF. Written as DNA, the CDR3 is TGTGCCAGCAGACAGGGAATTGGCTACACCTTC.

The gene calls are TRBV28 and TRBJ1-1, with TRBD1 matching 7 bases. With 6 bases clipped from V and 1 base from J, the junction kept 11 bases outside the gene matches. The CDR3 loop spans 16 amino acids. Germline values: CDR1 MDHEN, CDR2 SYDVKM. CDR3 nucleotides: TGTGCCAGCAGCAGACCGTCGGGACAGCCGAACACTGAAGCTTTCTTT. As protein: CASSRPSGQPNTEAFF.

CDR3 in amino acids: CASSAPRGGEQFF. The CDR3 region has the DNA TGTGCCAGCAGCGCCCCCCGTGGGGGTGAGCAGTTCTTC. The V and J genes are TRBV9 and TRBJ2-1; either TRBD1 or TRBD2 may fit D (5 bases each). The length of the CDR3 is 13 residues. Germline V gives CDR1 SGDLS, CDR2 YYNGEE. V lost 3 bases and J 9 bases, leaving 13 bases between the germline ends.

This clone was seen only once. The gene calls are TRBV19 and TRBJ2-2; D call uncertain. The germline CDR1 and CDR2 sequences are LNHDA and SQIVND (reference sequence). This CDR3 is built from 11 residues. The V gene lost 7 bases and the J gene lost 4 bases, with 4 bases spanning the gap. DNA of the CDR3: TGTGCCAGTAAGAGCACCGGGGAGCTGTTTTTT. It specifies CASKSTGELFF.

V is TRBV20-1 and J is TRBJ2-1; D is possibly TRBD1 (6 bases). This CDR3 has 10 amino acids. V lost 5 bases and J lost 9, with 8 bases in between. Looked up from germline, CDR1 is DFQATT and CDR2 is SNEGSKA (reference sequence). CDR3 nucleotides: TGCAGTGCTTACAGGGTTGAGCAGTTCTTC. Protein: CSAYRVEQFF.

The CDR3 region is CASSPQGYYGYTF. CDR3 coding DNA: TGTGCCAGTAGCCCTCAGGGGTACTATGGCTACACCTTC. The chain carries TRBV19 and TRBJ1-2; D might be TRBD1 (6 bases). CDR3 size: 13 residues. Between the trimmed V and J ends, which lost 6 bases and 3 bases, there was a span of 11 bases. In germline, CDR1 is LNHDA, CDR2 SQIVND (reference sequence).

As concerns this clone: The germline gene is not matched at one end of the junction; a read error may be the cause. V is TRBV4-3 and J is TRBJ2-6; D might be TRBD1 (5 bases). Germline V gives CDR1 LGHNA, CDR2 YSLEER. This CDR3 has 18 residues. CDR3 DNA: TGCGCCAGCAGCCAAGACGTCCCAGGGCTGTCTGAGGCCAACGTCCTGACTTTC. Translated: CASSQDVPGLSEANVLTF.

The rearrangement links TRBV27 to TRBJ1-5; TRBD1 is a possible D gene (6 bases). Germline V gene sequence: CDR1 MNHEY, CDR2 SMNVEV (reference sequence). The length of the CDR3 is 15 residues. V was pared by 5 bases and J by 7 bases, with 18 bases between. This CDR3 is CASSPAPGGGQPQHF. Here the CDR3 DNA reads TGTGCCAGCAGTCCTGCCCCGGGGGGCGGGCAGCCCCAGCATTTT.

This chain links TRBV6-4 with TRBJ2-5; 7 bases match TRBD1. This CDR3 region has 13 residues. V shed 5 bases and J 5 bases; nucleotides not matched to a gene: 5. Looked up from germline, CDR1 is MRHNA and CDR2 is SNTAGT. CDR3 loop: CASSRQGGETQYF. CDR3 sequence (DNA): TGTGCCAGCAGTAGACAGGGCGGCGAGACCCAGTACTTC.

The genes are TRBV5-4 and TRBJ1-2, with no clear D. The CDR3 is made up of 12 amino acids. The V end was cut by 2 bases, the J end by 7 bases, with 9 bases between. Germline V lookup: CDR1 SGHNT, CDR2 YYREEE (reference sequence). This CDR3 is CASSFNEFGYTF. The DNA of the CDR3 is TGTGCCAGCAGCTTCAACGAGTTTGGCTACACCTTC.

The rearrangement joins TRBV18 to TRBJ2-7, with 7 positions matching TRBD1. The V segment lost 6 bases and the J segment 0 bases; nucleotides outside the gene matches: 11. This CDR3 contains 16 residues. Germline CDR1 reads KGHSH; CDR2 reads LQKENI. DNA for the CDR3: TGTGCCAGCTCCTCCTCCTCGGGACAGAGCTCCTACGAGCAGTACTTC. It codes for CASSSSSGQSSYEQYF.

The V call is TRBV5-6, the J call TRBJ1-4, with D maybe TRBD1 (5 bases). Germline V gene sequence: CDR1 SGHDT, CDR2 YYEEEE. The V end was cut by 4 bases, the J end by 2 bases, with 12 bases between. This CDR3 comprises 15 residues. In nucleotides, the CDR3 is TGTGCCAGCAGCCTCAGGGTATCGACTAATGAAAAACTGTTTTTT. Translation gives CASSLRVSTNEKLFF.